This TCR beta chain was recovered during a study of shared clonotypes between healthy human individuals. Overall study: CD8 memory received one plate per donor, CD8 naive two, CD4 memory three and CD4 naive three.

Donors, without exception, were Caucasian adults residing in Nashville, Tennessee. With regard to this clone: Different DNA sequences within this sample yield the same CDR3.

The V and J ends lost 4 bases and 3 bases respectively, with 8 bases between them. Germline V gene sequence: CDR1 SQVTM, CDR2 ANQGSEA. The CDR3 runs 12 residues. Replicate sorted-subset PCRs were loaded with around 0.2 ug DNA, about 30,000 T cell genomes. TCRdb's table, derived via immunoSEQ multiplex PCR, lists solely in-frame clones and lacks some. The sample includes about 2.4 million clones, 93% of them seen just once. Sequenced sample: naive CD4+ T cells from PBMCs. Subset specified: CD45RA+ positively selected. The clonotype was recovered from a man between 18 and 35 years old in good health. Some clones in this sample may be carry-over from other donors' samples. J is TRBJ2-3 and V is TRBV29-1, with a possible D match to TRBD2 (5 bases). The CDR3 coding sequence is TGCAGCGTTGTTCCGGGGACAGATACGCAGTATTTT. It specifies CSVVPGTDTQYF.